This T cell receptor (beta chain) is drawn from a study of response to subunit inactivated influenza vaccine (dated by TCRdb to 2016 to 2018). Concerning the study at large: Deep quantitative T cell receptor repertoire profiling was used in the study to track responses to a trivalent subunit inactivated influenza vaccine.

The research as a whole found: The authors suggested that each seasonal influenza vaccination may recruit only a limited number of new T cells.

This clonotype was seen only a few times. The clone's antigen remains unknown. The record has no base qualities; no much larger clone is one base away. Preparation of the library involved RT-PCR. Sequenced on an Illumina HiSeq 2500. TCRdb reworked the public reads: Q25 trimming with fastp, MiXCR clone assembly, productive beta chains retained. Each record represents a unique CDR3 protein, reported with the most common genes and DNA among its rows. In this sample the table shows hundreds of thousands of distinct CDR3 sequences, less than 15% of which occur a single time. In total, the top ten clones hold around 7.6% of the sample. The V and J ends are trimmed by 3 bases and 4 bases, leaving 15 bases between them. CDR1 DFQATT and CDR2 SNEGSKA were looked up in the germline V gene (reference sequence). There are 14 amino acids in the CDR3, from cysteine to phenylalanine inclusive. Kept here is only the CDR3 DNA, which spans 42 bases and is read in frame from base 1.

Specimen: PBMCs from blood, collected 14 to 15 days before vaccination. This TCR was sampled from a man aged 50-60 years who received an inactivated influenza vaccine. Donor details come from another sample of the same person, matched by shared clones. The receptor chain draws on TRBV20-1 and TRBJ2-5; matching of 6 bases hints at TRBD1 as the D gene. The DNA reads as follows: TGCAGTGCTAGGAAGGGACACCAGAGAGAGACCCAGTACTTC. This is translated as CSARKGHQRETQYF.